Shown below are 16 T cell receptor beta chains from a single sample sequenced in a study of blood T cell repertoires in COVID-19. Produced via immunoSEQ multiplex PCR; TCRdb's table is partial and in-frame only. The sample shows around 310,000 clones, roughly 89% of them seen only once. Source material: PBMCs or T cells enriched from blood (not recorded which). These receptors were obtained from a woman aged 25 to 39 who had recovered from COVID-19.

CDR3 bases: TGTGCCAGCAGCTTACGGCAGGGGGGAGAAAAACTGTTTTTT. It specifies CASSLRQGGEKLFF. The chain couples TRBV7-9 to TRBJ1-4; 7 nucleotides match TRBD1. Trimming cost V 2 bases and J 8 bases; bases outside gene matches: 5. Germline V gene sequence: CDR1 SEHNR, CDR2 FQNEAQ (reference sequence). The CDR3 is made up of 14 amino acids.

The chain links TRBV3-1 (or the pseudogene TRBV3-2) to TRBJ1-2; D is undetermined. Trimming shortened V by 2 bases and J by 4 bases, and 17 bases separated the two germline ends. CDR3 length: 16 amino acids. In germline, CDR1 is LGHDT, CDR2 YNNKEL (reference sequence). The CDR3 loop is CASSQPTGEWGYGYTF. The CDR3 coding sequence is TGTGCCAGCAGCCAACCCACCGGGGAGTGGGGCTATGGCTACACCTTC.

V gene TRBV5-1 combines with J gene TRBJ1-6; a possible D gene is TRBD1 (6 bases). The ends were cut back, 4 bases at V and 5 bases at J, with 10 bases in the middle. The germline V gene has CDR1 SGHRS and CDR2 YFSETQ. The length of the CDR3 is 14 residues. The CDR3 reads CASSPDRNNSPLHF. Here the CDR3 DNA reads TGCGCCAGCAGCCCCGACAGGAATAATTCACCCCTCCACTTT.

The chain couples TRBV7-2 to TRBJ1-1; TRBD1 agrees at 9 bases. From germline, CDR1 is SGHTA and CDR2 FQGNSA. This CDR3 region has 14 residues. The trim removed 4 bases at V and 5 bases at J, leaving 5 bases unmatched. In nucleotides, the CDR3 is TGTGCCAGCAGCTCAACAGGGGGCTCAACTGAAGCTTTCTTT. This sequence encodes CASSSTGGSTEAFF.

The CDR3 DNA follows: TGTGCCAGCAGCCGACTAGCGGGAGGCATAGAGACCCAGTACTTC. As protein: CASSRLAGGIETQYF. V usage is TRBV5-6 and J usage is TRBJ2-5, with 13 positions matching TRBD2. Trimming cost V 4 bases and J 4 bases; bases outside gene matches: 4. Germline assignment: CDR1 SGHDT and CDR2 YYEEEE. This CDR3 has 15 residues. Full variable domain (rest looked up from reference TRBV5-6 and TRBJ2-5): DAGVTQSPTHLIKTRGQQVTLRCSPKSGHDTVSWYQQALGQGPQFIFQYYEEEERQRGNFPDRFSGHQFPNYSSELNVNALLLGDSALYLCASSRLAGGIETQYFGPGTRLLVL.

The genes are TRBV4-1 and TRBJ2-2; D unclear. The V gene lost 1 base and the J gene lost 1 base, with 19 bases spanning the gap. The CDR3 has 19 residues. CDR1 MGHRA and CDR2 YSYEKL come from the germline V gene. The CDR3 DNA is TGCGCCAGCAGCCAAGTTGGCCCGCGACTTTCCCGGAACACCGGGGAGCTGTTTTTT. It is translated as CASSQVGPRLSRNTGELFF.

CDR3 DNA sequence: TGTGCCAGCAGTTACTCGGCCGGCACAGATACGCAGTATTTT. This sequence encodes CASSYSAGTDTQYF. This sequence joins TRBV6-5 and TRBJ2-3; D is ambiguous. CDR1 is MNHEY and CDR2 is SVGAGI in the germline V gene. Trimming shortened V by 0 bases and J by 1 base, and 5 bases separated the two germline ends. CDR3 length: 14 amino acids.

The J gene is TRBJ1-1, the V gene TRBV29-1, with D hard to call. Between the trimmed V and J ends, which lost 7 bases and 0 bases, there was a span of 12 bases. Germline-derived CDR1 and CDR2 are SQVTM and ANQGSEA. The CDR3 spans 13 residues. This chain's CDR3 is CSARTLLNTEAFF. CDR3 nucleotide sequence: TGCAGCGCACGTACATTGTTGAACACTGAAGCTTTCTTT.

The chain is built from TRBV29-1 and TRBJ1-1, with D unclear. The germline gives CDR1 SQVTM, CDR2 ANQGSEA. This CDR3 contains 13 residues. Trimming removed 5 bases from V and 5 bases from J, with 15 bases in between. The CDR3 coding sequence is TGCAGCGTTCGGAGCACCCTTAGGACTGAAGCTTTCTTT. This encodes CSVRSTLRTEAFF.

DNA for the CDR3: TGCGCCAGCACGCCCCGGGTTAGCGGGAGAGGTAGGTACGAGCAGTACTTC. This encodes CASTPRVSGRGRYEQYF. The V and J genes are TRBV10-1 and TRBJ2-7; 9 bases line up with TRBD2. J gave up 4 bases and V 7 bases, and 17 bases lay outside the gene matches. This CDR3 region has 17 residues. Germline V gene sequence: CDR1 WNHNN, CDR2 SYGVQD (reference sequence).

This chain uses TRBV27 with TRBJ1-2; D is uncertain. Trimming shortened V by 0 bases and J by 0 bases, and 14 bases separated the two germline ends. The CDR3 contains 17 residues. The germline gives CDR1 MNHEY, CDR2 SMNVEV (reference sequence). CDR3 DNA: TGTGCCAGCAGTTTATCGTTTGCGGAGATACCTAACTATGGCTACACCTTC. Translating gives CASSLSFAEIPNYGYTF.

The rearrangement links TRBV5-1 to TRBJ2-1, with 12 bases fitting TRBD2. Germline CDR1 reads SGHRS; CDR2 reads YFSETQ. Germline trimming cut 4 bases from V and 3 bases from J; bases unmatched to any gene: 5. This CDR3 spans 16 amino acids. For the CDR3, the DNA is TGCGCCAGCAGCCCGACTAGCGGGAGTCTCTACAATGAGCAGTTCTTC. Its protein product is CASSPTSGSLYNEQFF.

The rearrangement uses TRBV3-1 (or the pseudogene TRBV3-2) and TRBJ2-7; D not certain. V lost 1 base and J lost 2, with 9 bases in between. Germline V CDR1 and CDR2: LGHDT, YNNKEL (reference sequence). The CDR3 is made up of 14 amino acids. The CDR3 nucleotides read TGTGCCAGCAGCCAAGTCTCGGAGACCTACGAGCAGTACTTC. This gives the protein CASSQVSETYEQYF.

The V call is TRBV7-3, the J call TRBJ2-1, with TRBD2 identical over 8 bases. Germline lookup yields CDR1 SGHTA and CDR2 FQGTGA. V lost 5 bases and J lost 7; bases outside the gene matches: 10. CDR3 length: 15 amino acids. CDR3 amino acids: CASSETGGPRNEQFF. The CDR3 nucleotides are TGTGCCAGCAGCGAGACGGGAGGGCCGAGAAATGAGCAGTTCTTC. The full variable domain, rest sourced from reference TRBV7-3 and TRBJ2-1, is GAGVSQTPSNKVTEKGKYVELRCDPISGHTALYWYRQSLGQGPEFLIYFQGTGAADDSGLPNDRFFAVRPEGSVSTLKIQRTERGDSAVYLCASSETGGPRNEQFFGPGTRLTVL.

The V call is TRBV5-6, the J call TRBJ2-3, with 8 bases that match TRBD1. The CDR3 runs to 15 residues. CDR1 is SGHDT and CDR2 is YYEEEE in the germline V gene. V shed 4 bases, J shed 3 bases, and the junction held 7 bases outside the gene matches. CDR3 protein: CASSADRVGTDTQYF. CDR3 nucleotide sequence: TGTGCCAGCAGCGCGGACAGGGTGGGTACAGATACGCAGTATTTT. Combining the CDR3 with reference TRBV5-6 and TRBJ2-3 gives the whole variable domain DAGVTQSPTHLIKTRGQQVTLRCSPKSGHDTVSWYQQALGQGPQFIFQYYEEEERQRGNFPDRFSGHQFPNYSSELNVNALLLGDSALYLCASSADRVGTDTQYFGPGTRLTVL.

This chain joins TRBV5-1 and TRBJ1-2; 8 nucleotides match TRBD1. The CDR3 extends over 15 amino acids. V was clipped by 4 bases and J by 4 bases; unmatched bases: 9. Germline CDR1 and CDR2: SGHRS and YFSETQ. The CDR3 loop is CASSVGQGSAYGYTF. CDR3 nucleotide sequence: TGCGCCAGCAGCGTAGGACAGGGAAGCGCCTATGGCTACACCTTC.